A single sample gave rise to the 24 T cell receptor beta chains below, sequenced in a study of OX40 agonist ivuxolimab in advanced cancers. The method was immunoSEQ multiplex PCR; TCRdb's version includes in-frame clones alone and lacks a portion of them. The sample carries around 44,000 clones, about 86% recorded once. The sample here was CD4+ or CD8+ T cells sorted from blood, taken in a trial of the OX40 agonist ivuxolimab. The receptor source for this set is an adult with an advanced solid tumor such as melanoma, head and neck, liver or kidney cancer.

J is TRBJ2-1 and V is TRBV9, with 10 bases that match TRBD1. From germline, CDR1 is SGDLS and CDR2 YYNGEE. CDR3 size: 15 residues. V lost 4 bases to trimming and J lost 7 bases; unmatched junction nucleotides: 8. The CDR3 loop reads CASSLRQGAMNEQFF. Written as DNA, the CDR3 is TGTGCCAGCAGCTTACGACAGGGGGCTATGAATGAGCAGTTCTTC.

The chain is built from TRBV2 and TRBJ1-1; no reliable D call. The V gene lost 1 base and the J gene lost 1 base, with 7 bases spanning the gap. CDR3 length: 14 residues. Germline V gene data show CDR1 as SNHLY and CDR2 as FYNNEI. The CDR3 DNA reads as TGTGCCAGCAGTGAAGGGCATAAGAACACTGAAGCTTTCTTT. Its protein is CASSEGHKNTEAFF. The whole variable domain, remainder taken from reference TRBV2 and TRBJ1-1, is EPEVTQTPSHQVTQMGQEVILRCVPISNHLYFYWYRQILGQKVEFLVSFYNNEISEKSEIFDDQFSVERPDGSNFTLKIRSTKLEDSAMYFCASSEGHKNTEAFFGQGTRLTVV.

The rearrangement links TRBV7-9 to TRBJ2-5, with D possibly TRBD2 on 5 matching bases. This CDR3 spans 13 amino acids. Germline values: CDR1 SEHNR, CDR2 FQNEAQ (reference sequence). Trimming cost V 3 bases and J 5 bases, with 10 bases left between them. CDR3 protein: CASSLIALETQYF. Here the CDR3 DNA reads TGTGCCAGCAGCTTGATAGCGTTGGAGACCCAGTACTTC.

V is TRBV15 and J is TRBJ1-4; D possibly corresponds to TRBD1 (6 bases). CDR1 and CDR2 from the germline V gene are LNHNV and YYDKDF (reference sequence). The V and J ends lost 3 bases and 0 bases respectively, with 11 bases between them. This CDR3 has 16 residues. The DNA for the CDR3 is TGTGCCACCAGCAGGAGGGCAGGGGCAACTAATGAAAAACTGTTTTTT. Protein sequence: CATSRRAGATNEKLFF. The complete variable domain, with remaining parts taken from reference TRBV15 and TRBJ1-4, reads DAMVIQNPRYQVTQFGKPVTLSCSQTLNHNVMYWYQQKSSQAPKLLFHYYDKDFNNEADTPDNFQSRRPNTSFCFLDIRSPGLGDTAMYLCATSRRAGATNEKLFFGSGTQLSVL.

The chain uses TRBV5-4 and TRBJ1-2; 8 nucleotides line up with TRBD1. CDR3 length equals 15 residues. Trimming took 2 bases from V and 4 from J; bases not matched to a gene: 7. From germline, CDR1 is SGHNT and CDR2 YYREEE (reference sequence). This chain's CDR3 is CASSFGQGFGYGYTF. As DNA, the CDR3 is TGTGCCAGCAGCTTCGGACAGGGCTTTGGCTATGGCTACACCTTC.

The rearrangement links TRBV29-1 to TRBJ2-3, with TRBD2 matching over 12 bases. Germline assignment: CDR1 SQVTM and CDR2 ANQGSEA. This CDR3 is 14 amino acids long. V shed 6 bases, J shed 6 bases, and the junction held 7 bases outside the gene matches. CDR3 coding DNA: TGCAGCGTCCCGACTAGCGGGGGAGGGGATACGCAGTATTTT. It is translated as CSVPTSGGGDTQYF.

This clone occurred once. The chain is built from TRBV7-2 and TRBJ2-3; a weak D match, TRBD2 (6 bases). The CDR3 runs to 13 residues. Per germline, CDR1 SGHTA and CDR2 FQGNSA. Between the trimmed V and J ends, which lost 3 bases and 3 bases, there was a span of 7 bases. CDR3 bases: TGTGCCAGCAGCTTCGGGGGAACAGATACGCAGTATTTT. Its translation: CASSFGGTDTQYF.

The chain couples TRBV29-1 to TRBJ2-7, with D possibly matching TRBD1 (5 bases). The CDR3 consists of 12 residues. The germline CDR1 and CDR2 sequences are SQVTM and ANQGSEA. Trimming pared 3 bases from V and 5 bases from J, leaving 11 bases between. This CDR3 reads CSVDSQGHEQYF. CDR3 in DNA: TGCAGCGTTGATAGCCAGGGCCACGAGCAGTACTTC.

The chain links TRBV9 to TRBJ2-2; D might be TRBD2 (5 bases). Looked up from germline, CDR1 is SGDLS and CDR2 is YYNGEE. Trimming stripped 2 bases from V and 2 bases from J, with 10 bases between. There are 15 residues in the CDR3. CDR3 amino acids: CASSVYGINTGELFF. The CDR3 DNA follows: TGTGCCAGCAGCGTTTACGGGATTAACACCGGGGAGCTGTTTTTT.

This chain links TRBV10-3 with TRBJ1-2; 8 nucleotides align to TRBD1. CDR1 is ENHRY, CDR2 SYGVKD, per germline. After removal of 4 bases from V and 6 bases from J, the junction contained 13 bases not matched to a gene. This CDR3 spans 16 amino acids. CDR3 in amino acids: CAISGRGRGRSDGYTF. CDR3 DNA: TGTGCCATCAGTGGCAGGGGGCGCGGACGATCTGATGGCTACACCTTC.

The rearrangement links TRBV27 to TRBJ1-1, with D perhaps TRBD1 (6 bases). The V gene's germline CDR1 is MNHEY and CDR2 SMNVEV (reference sequence). The CDR3 length is 16 residues. The V end lost 4 bases, the J end lost 4 bases, and 19 bases lay between the germline ends. CDR3 sequence reads: CASSSLLDSGGTEAFF. CDR3 DNA: TGTGCCAGCAGTTCCCTCCTGGACAGCGGTGGCACTGAAGCTTTCTTT.

The chain joins TRBV18 to TRBJ2-4; 7 nucleotides agree with TRBD2. The trim removed 0 bases at V and 0 bases at J, leaving 5 bases unmatched. The CDR3 has 17 amino acids. The germline gives CDR1 KGHSH, CDR2 LQKENI. CDR3 nucleotide sequence: TGTGCCAGCTCACCACCTATGGCGGGAGTAGCCAAAAACATTCAGTACTTC. The encoded protein is CASSPPMAGVAKNIQYF.

The chain joins TRBV9 to TRBJ1-6, with 7 positions matching TRBD1. Losses at the gene ends were 3 bases for V and 7 bases for J; bases not matched to a gene: 7. This CDR3 has 15 residues. Looked up from germline, CDR1 is SGDLS and CDR2 is YYNGEE. The CDR3 protein is CASSATGNGNSPLHF. For the CDR3, the DNA is TGTGCCAGCAGCGCGACAGGGAATGGCAATTCACCCCTCCACTTT.

V gene TRBV4-1 combines with J gene TRBJ1-3, with D tentatively TRBD1 (6 bases). The CDR3 is made up of 17 amino acids. Germline CDR1 MGHRA, CDR2 YSYEKL. V was shortened by 5 bases and J by 5 bases, with 22 bases between the two germline ends. The CDR3 DNA reads TGCGCCAGCAGCTTAGGTCCCCCACGGGACATTAGAAACACCATATATTTT. Translation gives CASSLGPPRDIRNTIYF.

The chain uses TRBV11-2 and TRBJ2-5; TRBD1 might be the D (6 bases). V was trimmed by 5 bases and J by 4 bases, leaving 11 bases between them. Germline V CDR1 and CDR2: SGHAT, FQNNGV. The CDR3 extends over 13 amino acids. The CDR3 sequence is CASSRGGAETQYF. The DNA of the CDR3 is TGTGCCAGCAGCAGAGGGGGAGCAGAGACCCAGTACTTC.

The chain uses TRBV6-5 and TRBJ2-7, with 7 positions matching TRBD1. The length of the CDR3 is 15 residues. Trimming cost V 5 bases and J 2 bases; bases outside gene matches: 9. Germline CDR1 and CDR2: MNHEY and SVGAGI. The CDR3, as DNA: TGTGCCAGCAGTACGAATCGGGACAGAGCCTACGAGCAGTACTTC. Amino acid sequence: CASSTNRDRAYEQYF.

The chain links TRBV5-1 to TRBJ2-7; 7 bases align to TRBD2. V shed 7 bases and J 1 base; nucleotides not matched to a gene: 2. The CDR3 runs to 12 residues. The germline V gene has CDR1 SGHRS and CDR2 YFSETQ. CDR3 DNA: TGCGCCAGCGGGGAGGGTTCCTACGAGCAGTACTTC. Protein product: CASGEGSYEQYF.

The chain joins TRBV5-1 to TRBJ2-7, with unresolved D. Per the germline V gene, CDR1 is SGHRS and CDR2 is YFSETQ. V lost 0 bases, J lost 9 bases, and 16 bases lay in between. The CDR3 spans 14 residues. The CDR3 nucleotides read TGCGCCAGCAGCTTGGCCGGGTCGTCCGTCGGGCAGTACTTC. This codes for CASSLAGSSVGQYF.

As for this clone: The same CDR3 can be traced to other DNA sequences in this sample. This rearrangement joins TRBV7-9 to TRBJ1-1, with 10 bases lining up with TRBD1. Germline CDR1 reads SEHNR; CDR2 reads FQNEAQ (reference sequence). Losses at the gene ends were 5 bases for V and 7 bases for J; bases not matched to a gene: 1. The CDR3 sequence is 12 residues long. The DNA of the CDR3 is TGTGCCAGCAGCGGGACAGGGGTTGAAGCTTTCTTT. Protein: CASSGTGVEAFF. The variable domain in full, completed from reference TRBV7-9 and TRBJ1-1, reads DTGVSQNPRHKITKRGQNVTFRCDPISEHNRLYWYRQTLGQGPEFLTYFQNEAQLEKSRLLSDRFSAERPKGSFSTLEIQRTEQGDSAMYLCASSGTGVEAFFGQGTRLTVV.

This clone was seen a single time. The V and J genes are TRBV29-1 and TRBJ2-7; 9 bases align to TRBD1. The CDR3 has 14 residues. Looked up from germline, CDR1 is SQVTM and CDR2 is ANQGSEA. With V trimmed by 6 bases and J by 5 bases, 11 bases remained unmatched. The CDR3 DNA is TGCAGCGTGAGGGGGACAGGGAGGAGGAACGAGCAGTACTTC. Translating gives CSVRGTGRRNEQYF.

There are a few counts of this clone. This chain links TRBV6-6 with TRBJ1-1, with 7 bases aligning to TRBD1. J gave up 5 bases and V 6 bases, and 12 bases lay outside the gene matches. Germline CDR1 MNHNY, CDR2 SVGAGI (reference sequence). The CDR3 runs to 15 residues. The CDR3 nucleotides read TGTGCCAGCAGCAGATATCCGACAGGGAGGACTGAAGCTTTCTTT. Translated, it gives CASSRYPTGRTEAFF.

This chain links TRBV14 with TRBJ2-2; D gene ambiguous. CDR1 and CDR2 (germline): SGHDN, FVKESK. Trimming pared 6 bases from V and 5 bases from J, leaving 16 bases between. The CDR3 length is 15 residues. In DNA, the CDR3 is TGTGCCAGCAGTATCCGGGCCCCGAGGACCGGGGAGCTGTTTTTT. Translated, it gives CASSIRAPRTGELFF.

The chain has TRBV9 and TRBJ1-3; 9 bases fit TRBD1. Germline assignment: CDR1 SGDLS and CDR2 YYNGEE. CDR3 length equals 16 residues. V lost 2 bases to trimming and J lost 2 bases; unmatched junction nucleotides: 5. CDR3 nucleotides: TGTGCCAGCAGCGTTGGGACAGGGACGACTGGAAACACCATATATTTT. Translating it yields CASSVGTGTTGNTIYF. The full variable domain, completed using reference TRBV9 and TRBJ1-3, is DSGVTQTPKHLITATGQRVTLRCSPRSGDLSVYWYQQSLDQGLQFLIQYYNGEERAKGNILERFSAQQFPDLHSELNLSSLELGDSALYFCASSVGTGTTGNTIYFGEGSWLTVV.

This chain uses TRBV7-9 with TRBJ2-5; 13 bases match TRBD2. V lost 0 bases to trimming and J lost 5 bases; unmatched junction nucleotides: 12. The CDR3 sequence is 19 residues long. The germline V gene has CDR1 SEHNR and CDR2 FQNEAQ (reference sequence). The CDR3 nucleotides read TGTGCCAGCAGCTTAGCAAGCGGCTGGACTAGCGGGGGTTTCGAGACCCAGTACTTC. It encodes CASSLASGWTSGGFETQYF.